This entry lists 10 T cell receptor beta chains sequenced from one sample in a study of spatial heterogeneity in lung cancer. Time point in this sample: sample taken at primary tumor resection. Using its own MiXCR run on the 5' RACE reads, TCRdb lists one record per CDR3 protein. Altogether 39,000 or so distinct CDR3 sequences are present, around 3.1% being singletons, with the ten largest covering around 36%. The sequenced sample was normal lung tissue next to the tumor, obtained at surgery. The receptors shown here come from a male donor with early-stage non-small cell lung cancer.

This clonotype was detected many times. The chain has TRBV12-3 or TRBV12-4 and TRBJ2-1, with D maybe TRBD1 (6 bases). The CDR3 consists of 15 residues. V was cut by 6 bases and J by 6 bases, with 18 bases left in between. The CDR3 loop is CASSPWGRGSNEQFF. The CDR3 coding sequence is TGTGCCAGCAGCCCGTGGGGCAGGGGAAGCAATGAGCAGTTCTTC.

In its sample, this clonotype was seen many times. V usage is TRBV5-1 and J usage is TRBJ2-1; possibly TRBD1 or TRBD2 for D (5 bases each). The CDR3 has 17 amino acids. In germline, CDR1 is SGHRS, CDR2 YFSETQ. V dropped 2 bases and J dropped 0 bases, with 15 bases sitting between them. The CDR3 spells CASSLTSGTVSYNEQFF. The CDR3 DNA reads TGCGCCAGCAGCTTAACCTCCGGGACGGTCTCCTACAATGAGCAGTTCTTC.

This clonotype was recorded at least ten times. The chain couples TRBV28 to TRBJ2-7; D gene unclear. The CDR3 is 13 amino acids. CDR1 MDHEN and CDR2 SYDVKM come from the germline V gene. The germline V and J ends were trimmed by 3 bases and 2 bases, with 8 bases remaining between them. The CDR3 is CASSLDGTYEQYF. In DNA form, the CDR3 reads TGTGCCAGCAGTTTGGACGGTACCTACGAGCAGTACTTC.

This clonotype was seen at least ten times. The chain has TRBV5-1 and TRBJ1-1; D gene unclear. Germline CDR1 reads SGHRS; CDR2 reads YFSETQ. Trimming shortened V by 4 bases and J by 6 bases, and 16 bases separated the two germline ends. The CDR3 loop spans 14 amino acids. The chain's CDR3 is CASSRPEGSSEAFF. Here the CDR3 DNA reads TGCGCCAGCAGCCGCCCGGAAGGTAGTTCTGAAGCTTTCTTT.

This clonotype was seen ten or more times. The rearrangement links TRBV20-1 to TRBJ2-3, with 12 bases aligning to TRBD2. V shed 6 bases, J shed 2 bases, and the junction held 6 bases outside the gene matches. CDR1 is DFQATT, CDR2 SNEGSKA, per germline (reference sequence). The CDR3 contains 15 residues. The CDR3 here is CSAWTSGEYTDTQYF. The CDR3 coding sequence is TGCAGTGCGTGGACTAGCGGGGAGTACACAGATACGCAGTATTTT.

There are many counts of this clonotype. The chain has TRBV15 and TRBJ2-2, with 10 bases matching TRBD2. Trimming at V came to 6 bases and at J to 4 bases, leaving 5 bases not matched to a gene. The CDR3 covers 15 residues. Looked up from germline, CDR1 is LNHNV and CDR2 is YYDKDF (reference sequence). CDR3 nucleotides: TGTGCCACCAGACATAGCGGGAGGTTCACCGGGGAGCTGTTTTTT. This sequence encodes CATRHSGRFTGELFF.

This clonotype came up a few times. The chain recombines TRBV28 with TRBJ1-2; weak D call: TRBD1 (6 bases). V lost 4 bases and J 4 bases, leaving 13 bases between the germline ends. In germline, CDR1 is MDHEN, CDR2 SYDVKM. The CDR3 spans 14 residues. CDR3 bases: TGTGCCAGCAGTTACCACGCGGACAGCTATGGCTACACCTTC. Translated: CASSYHADSYGYTF.

The chain recombines TRBV5-1 with TRBJ2-6; weak D call: TRBD1 (5 bases). Per the germline V gene, CDR1 is SGHRS and CDR2 is YFSETQ. The CDR3 consists of 17 residues. The V end lost 4 bases, the J end lost 4 bases, and 18 bases lay between the germline ends. This CDR3 reads CASSPGAGSFGANVLTF. CDR3 coding DNA: TGCGCCAGCAGCCCTGGGGCAGGGTCCTTCGGGGCCAACGTCCTGACTTTC.

This clonotype was detected many times. The chain is built from TRBV28 and TRBJ1-5; D not certain. CDR3 size: 12 residues. Germline assignment: CDR1 MDHEN and CDR2 SYDVKM. V was pared by 6 bases and J by 4 bases, with 7 bases between. The CDR3 DNA follows: TGTGCCAGCAGGACTCAGAATCAGCCCCAGCATTTT. Translating it yields CASRTQNQPQHF.

Many counts were recorded for this clonotype. The chain is built from TRBV4-1 and TRBJ2-2; the D is unclear. The CDR3 has 11 amino acids. Deletions cut 1 base from V and 10 bases from J, with 4 bases between. Germline V lookup: CDR1 MGHRA, CDR2 YSYEKL. The CDR3 protein is CASSQGSELFF. The CDR3 bases are TGCGCCAGCAGCCAAGGATCGGAGCTGTTTTTT.